The 11 T cell receptor beta chains below come from one sample, sequenced in a study of blood T cell repertoires in acute mononucleosis. Clones were read by immunoSEQ multiplex PCR, and TCRdb kept only the in-frame ones, dropping some. The sample holds a few thousand clones; about 29% are singletons and the top ten take 44%. Time point defined: acute infectious mononucleosis, at clinical presentation within 2 weeks of symptom onset (visit 1). The specimen was EBV YVL epitope tetramer+ CD8+ T cells sorted from PBMCs, collected during acute infectious mononucleosis. Subset specified: CD8 T cells binding a tetramer with EBV BRLF1 109-117 peptide (YVL-BR). These receptors were collected from a young woman with infectious mononucleosis caused by EBV.

As for this clone: A single base is all that separates this from a far larger clone, so a read error is likely. The chain employs TRBV28 and TRBJ1-5, with D perhaps matching TRBD1 (6 bases). The CDR3 is 15 residues long. CDR1 is MDHEN, CDR2 SYDVKM, per germline. CDR3 nucleotides: TGTGCCACCAGTTTCCTTCTGGGGGGGGCTCAGCCCCAGCATTTT. Its translation is CATSFLLGGAQPQHF.

This clone was picked up a small number of times. The likely explanation is a read error, given a far larger clone one base away. In the same sample, other DNA sequences code for this CDR3. The chain carries TRBV10-2 and TRBJ2-1, with D uncertain. CDR3 length: 11 amino acids. V lost 6 bases and J lost 3, with 3 bases in between. Germline lookup yields CDR1 WSHSY and CDR2 SAAADI. CDR3 protein: CASSDYNEQFF. As DNA, the CDR3 is TGCGCCAGCAGCGACTACAATGAGCAGTTCTTC.

This clone occurred a few times. The conserved phenylalanine or tryptophan normally closing the CDR3 is absent here, so this likely arose from a read error. It is unclear where the CDR3 begins or ends on the DNA, so no DNA is shown, and the CDR3 is as TCRdb lists it. The chain uses TRBV25-1 and TRBJ2-7; the D call in the table, TRBD2, was not verified against the DNA. Germline loops: CDR1 MGHDK, CDR2 SYGVNS. The CDR3 is 11 residues long, ends included. The CDR3 sequence: CARSDLGRGIP.

This chain links TRBV23-1 with TRBJ2-5, with 8 bases that match TRBD2. TRBV23-1 belongs to the ORF category, with a function that is uncertain. J was trimmed by 7 bases and V by 9 bases; bases with no gene match: 4. This CDR3 is built from 11 residues. The CDR3 region is CARTGGGTQYF. As DNA, the CDR3 is TGCGCCAGAACGGGAGGGGGGACCCAGTACTTC.

Judged by abundance, this clone is medium-sized. This rearrangement joins TRBV7-9 to TRBJ2-2, with D perhaps TRBD2 (6 bases). V gave up 11 bases and J gave up 5 bases, with 18 bases separating them. The CDR3 loop spans 14 amino acids. Germline V gene sequence: CDR1 SEHNR, CDR2 FQNEAQ (reference sequence). The CDR3 coding sequence is TGTGCCGACGCCATAGGGACTTCGACCGGGGAGCTGTTTTTT. Its protein product is CADAIGTSTGELFF.

The chain uses TRBV27 and TRBJ2-1; 16 nucleotides match TRBD2. The trim removed 5 bases at V and 2 bases at J, leaving 15 bases unmatched. The CDR3 sequence is 21 residues long. In germline, CDR1 is MNHEY, CDR2 SMNVEV (reference sequence). This CDR3 is CASSEWEWGTSGRATYNEQFF. The CDR3 nucleotides read TGTGCCAGCAGTGAATGGGAATGGGGGACTAGCGGGAGGGCTACCTACAATGAGCAGTTCTTC.

This clone was counted between two and nine times. The chain employs TRBV27 and TRBJ2-3; D is unresolved. The CDR3 extends over 13 amino acids. The germline V gene has CDR1 MNHEY and CDR2 SMNVEV (reference sequence). Between the trimmed V and J ends, which lost 5 bases and 3 bases, there was a span of 9 bases. The CDR3 loop is CASSDFGTDTQYF. The CDR3 DNA reads as TGTGCCAGCAGTGATTTCGGGACAGATACGCAGTATTTT.

The V gene is TRBV13, the J gene TRBJ2-5; 7 bases are shared with TRBD1. Germline CDR1 is PRHDT and CDR2 is FYEKMQ (reference sequence). V shed 7 bases, J shed 5 bases, and the junction held 7 bases outside the gene matches. This CDR3 region has 13 residues. The CDR3 reads CASTQQGEETQYF. The CDR3 DNA is TGTGCCAGCACCCAGCAGGGGGAGGAGACCCAGTACTTC.

This clone was observed once. The genes are TRBV10-2 and TRBJ2-7; D uncertain. CDR3 length: 12 residues. CDR1 WSHSY and CDR2 SAAADI come from the germline V gene. The CDR3 nucleotides read TGCGGCATGCTCCCTTTTGGTGACGAGCAGTACTTC. Amino acid sequence: CGMLPFGDEQYF.

There are a few counts of this clone. The rearrangement uses TRBV25-1 and TRBJ1-1; D is ambiguous. Germline CDR1 is MGHDK and CDR2 is SYGVNS. This CDR3 is 11 amino acids long. Deletions cut 5 bases from V and 11 bases from J, with 12 bases between. CDR3 nucleotides: TGTGCCAGCAGTCATATGTTTGCGGCTTTCTTT. It specifies CASSHMFAAFF. Based on the CDR3 plus reference TRBV25-1 and TRBJ1-1, the full variable domain is EADIYQTPRYLVIGTGKKITLECSQTMGHDKMYWYQQDPGMELHLIHYSYGVNSTEKGDLSSESTVSRIRTEHFPLTLESARPSHTSQYLCASSHMFAAFFGQGTRLTVV.

To note about this clone: A far bigger clonotype differs at one base, so this is likely a read error. The chain joins TRBV30 to TRBJ2-4; D is unclear. V was shortened by 3 bases and J by 13 bases, with 22 bases between the two germline ends. The CDR3 totals 14 residues. CDR1 GTSNPN and CDR2 SVGIG come from the germline V gene (reference sequence). The CDR3: CAWSSSPLYNEQYF. In nucleotides, the CDR3 is TGTGCCTGGAGCTCCTCCCCCCTCTACAATGAGCAGTACTTC. The whole variable domain, filled in from reference TRBV30 and TRBJ2-4, reads SQTIHQWPATLVQPVGSPLSLECTVEGTSNPNLYWYRQAAGRGLQLLFYSVGIGQISSEVPQNLSASRPQDRQFILSSKKLLLSDSGFYLCAWSSSPLYNEQYFGAGTRLSVL.